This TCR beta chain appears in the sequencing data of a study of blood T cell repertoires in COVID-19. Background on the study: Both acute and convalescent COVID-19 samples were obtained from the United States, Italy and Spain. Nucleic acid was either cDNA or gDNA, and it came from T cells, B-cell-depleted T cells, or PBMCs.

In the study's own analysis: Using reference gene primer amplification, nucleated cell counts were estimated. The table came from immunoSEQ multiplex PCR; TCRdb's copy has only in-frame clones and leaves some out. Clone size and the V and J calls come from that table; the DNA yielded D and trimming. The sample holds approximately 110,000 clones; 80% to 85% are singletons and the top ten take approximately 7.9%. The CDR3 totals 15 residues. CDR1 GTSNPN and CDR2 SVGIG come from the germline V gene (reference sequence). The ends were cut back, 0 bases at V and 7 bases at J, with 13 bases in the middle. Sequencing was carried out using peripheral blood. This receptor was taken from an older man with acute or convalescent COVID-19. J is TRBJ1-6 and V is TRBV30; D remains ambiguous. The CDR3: CAWSVPGISNSPLHF. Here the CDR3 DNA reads TGTGCCTGGAGTGTACCGGGGATATCCAATTCACCCCTCCACTTT.